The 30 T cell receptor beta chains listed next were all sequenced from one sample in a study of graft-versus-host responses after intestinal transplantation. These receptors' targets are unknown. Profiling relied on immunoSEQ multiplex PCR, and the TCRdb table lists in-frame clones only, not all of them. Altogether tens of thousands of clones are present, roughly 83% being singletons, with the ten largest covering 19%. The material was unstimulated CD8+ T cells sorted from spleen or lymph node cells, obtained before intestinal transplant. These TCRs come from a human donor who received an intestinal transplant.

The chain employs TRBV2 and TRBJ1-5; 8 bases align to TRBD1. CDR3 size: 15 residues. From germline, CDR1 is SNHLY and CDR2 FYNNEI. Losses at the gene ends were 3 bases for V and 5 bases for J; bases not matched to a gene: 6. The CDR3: CASSEGTGLDQPQHF. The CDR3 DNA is TGTGCCAGCAGTGAGGGGACAGGCCTCGATCAGCCCCAGCATTTT.

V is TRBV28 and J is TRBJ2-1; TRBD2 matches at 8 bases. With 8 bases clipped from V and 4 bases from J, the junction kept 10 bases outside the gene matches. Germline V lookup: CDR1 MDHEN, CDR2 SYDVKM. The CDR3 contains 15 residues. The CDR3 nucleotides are TGTGCCAGCCCTCCAGCACTAGCGGTTTACAATGAGCAGTTCTTC. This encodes CASPPALAVYNEQFF.

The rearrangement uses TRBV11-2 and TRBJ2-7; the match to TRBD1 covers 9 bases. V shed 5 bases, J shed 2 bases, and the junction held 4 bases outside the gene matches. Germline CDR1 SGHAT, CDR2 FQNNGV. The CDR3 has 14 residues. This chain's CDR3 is CASSLGQGPYEQYF. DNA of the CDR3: TGTGCCAGCAGCCTGGGACAGGGCCCCTACGAGCAGTACTTC.

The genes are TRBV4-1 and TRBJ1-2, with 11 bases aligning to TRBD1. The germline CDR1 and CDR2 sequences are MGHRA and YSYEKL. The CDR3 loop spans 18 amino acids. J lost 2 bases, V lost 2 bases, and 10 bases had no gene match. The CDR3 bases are TGCGCCAGCAGCCAACATCCGGGACAGGGGGACCGAAACTATGGCTACACCTTC. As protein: CASSQHPGQGDRNYGYTF.

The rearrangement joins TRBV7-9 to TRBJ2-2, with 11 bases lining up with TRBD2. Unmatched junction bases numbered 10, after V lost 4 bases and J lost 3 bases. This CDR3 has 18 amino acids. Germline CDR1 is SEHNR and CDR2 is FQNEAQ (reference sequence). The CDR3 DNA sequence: TGTGCCAGCAGCTCTCCCTATAGCGGGAGGGGTTACACCGGGGAGCTGTTTTTT. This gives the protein CASSSPYSGRGYTGELFF.

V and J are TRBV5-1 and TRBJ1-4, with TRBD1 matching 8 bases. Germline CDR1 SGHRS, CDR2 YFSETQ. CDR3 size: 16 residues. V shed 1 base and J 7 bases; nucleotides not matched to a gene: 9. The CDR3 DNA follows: TGCGCCAGCAGCTTGACGCGACAGGGGTTGGGTGAAAAACTGTTTTTT. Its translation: CASSLTRQGLGEKLFF. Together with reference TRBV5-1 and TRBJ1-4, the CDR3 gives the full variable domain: KAGVTQTPRYLIKTRGQQVTLSCSPISGHRSVSWYQQTPGQGLQFLFEYFSETQRNKGNFPGRFSGRQFSNSRSEMNVSTLELGDSALYLCASSLTRQGLGEKLFFGSGTQLSVL.

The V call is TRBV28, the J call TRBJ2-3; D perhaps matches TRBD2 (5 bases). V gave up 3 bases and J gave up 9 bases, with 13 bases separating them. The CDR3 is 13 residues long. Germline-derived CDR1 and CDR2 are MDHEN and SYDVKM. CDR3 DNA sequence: TGTGCCAGCAGTTTGACCCCGGGATGGACGCAGTATTTT. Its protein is CASSLTPGWTQYF.

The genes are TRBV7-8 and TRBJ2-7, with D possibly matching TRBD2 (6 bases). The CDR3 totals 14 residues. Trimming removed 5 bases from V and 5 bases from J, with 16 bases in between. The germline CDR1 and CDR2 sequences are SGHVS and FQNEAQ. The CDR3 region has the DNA TGTGCCAGCAGCCGTTTAAGGGGAGGCGACGAGCAGTACTTC. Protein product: CASSRLRGGDEQYF.

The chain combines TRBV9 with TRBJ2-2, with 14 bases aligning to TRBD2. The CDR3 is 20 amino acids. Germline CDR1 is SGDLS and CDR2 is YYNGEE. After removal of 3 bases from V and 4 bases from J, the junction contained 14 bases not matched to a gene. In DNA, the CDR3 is TGTGCCAGCAGCGGACCGGGACTAGCGGGAGTCATCGGGGGCACCGGGGAGCTGTTTTTT. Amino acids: CASSGPGLAGVIGGTGELFF.

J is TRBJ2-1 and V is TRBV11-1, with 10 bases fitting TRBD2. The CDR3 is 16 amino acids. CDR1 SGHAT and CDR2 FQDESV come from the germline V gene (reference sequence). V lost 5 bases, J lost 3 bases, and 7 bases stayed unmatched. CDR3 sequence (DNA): TGTGCCAGCAGCCTCGTAGCGGGGGGATACTACAATGAGCAGTTCTTC. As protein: CASSLVAGGYYNEQFF.

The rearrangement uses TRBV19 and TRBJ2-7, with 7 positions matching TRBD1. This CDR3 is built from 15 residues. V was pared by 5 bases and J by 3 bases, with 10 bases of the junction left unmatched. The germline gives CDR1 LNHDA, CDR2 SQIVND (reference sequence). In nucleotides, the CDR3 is TGTGCCAGTAGTCCGACGACAGGGTACTACTACGAGCAGTACTTC. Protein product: CASSPTTGYYYEQYF.

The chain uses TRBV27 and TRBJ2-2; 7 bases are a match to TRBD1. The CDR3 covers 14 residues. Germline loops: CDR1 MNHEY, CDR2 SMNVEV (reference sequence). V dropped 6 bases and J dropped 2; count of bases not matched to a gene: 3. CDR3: CASRGQLNTGELFF. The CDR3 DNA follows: TGTGCCAGCAGGGGACAGCTAAACACCGGGGAGCTGTTTTTT.

CDR3 DNA sequence: TGTGCCAGCAGCGCCGACCCGGGACTCCTCTATGGCTACACCTTC. Translation: CASSADPGLLYGYTF. The chain carries TRBV5-5 and TRBJ1-2, with D possibly being TRBD1 (5 bases). The CDR3 length is 15 residues. V dropped 4 bases and J dropped 4 bases, with 17 bases sitting between them. Germline CDR1 SGHKS, CDR2 YYEKEE (reference sequence).

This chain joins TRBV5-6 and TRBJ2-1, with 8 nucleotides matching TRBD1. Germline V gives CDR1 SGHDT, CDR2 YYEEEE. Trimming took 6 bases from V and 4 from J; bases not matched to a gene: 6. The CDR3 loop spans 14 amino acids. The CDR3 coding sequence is TGTGCCAGCACCGGGACAGGCTTTTACAATGAGCAGTTCTTC. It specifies CASTGTGFYNEQFF.

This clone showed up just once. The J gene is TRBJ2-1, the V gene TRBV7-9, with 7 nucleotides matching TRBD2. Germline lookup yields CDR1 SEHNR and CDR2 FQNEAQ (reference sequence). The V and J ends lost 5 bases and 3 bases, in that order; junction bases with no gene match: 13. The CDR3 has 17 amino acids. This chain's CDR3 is CASSPFPASGGYNEQFF. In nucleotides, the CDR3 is TGTGCCAGCAGCCCCTTCCCTGCTAGCGGAGGCTACAATGAGCAGTTCTTC.

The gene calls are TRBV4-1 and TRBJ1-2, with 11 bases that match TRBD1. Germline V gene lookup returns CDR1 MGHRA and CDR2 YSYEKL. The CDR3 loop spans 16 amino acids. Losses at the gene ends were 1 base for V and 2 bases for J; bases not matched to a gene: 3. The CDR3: CASSQVGTGGNYGYTF. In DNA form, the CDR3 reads TGCGCCAGCAGCCAAGTAGGGACAGGGGGGAACTATGGCTACACCTTC.

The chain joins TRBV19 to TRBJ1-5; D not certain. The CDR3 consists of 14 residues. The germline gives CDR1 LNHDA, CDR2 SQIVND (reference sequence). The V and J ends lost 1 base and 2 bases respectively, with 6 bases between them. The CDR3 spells CASSIGGRNQPQHF. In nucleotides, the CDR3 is TGTGCCAGTAGTATAGGAGGGCGCAATCAGCCCCAGCATTTT.

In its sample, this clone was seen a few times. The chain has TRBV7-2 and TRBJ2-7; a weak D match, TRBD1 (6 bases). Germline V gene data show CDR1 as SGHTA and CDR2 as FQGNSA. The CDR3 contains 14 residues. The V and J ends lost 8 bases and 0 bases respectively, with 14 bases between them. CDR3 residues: CASSWGQGSYEQYF. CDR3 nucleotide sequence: TGTGCCAGCTCCTGGGGACAAGGCTCCTACGAGCAGTACTTC.

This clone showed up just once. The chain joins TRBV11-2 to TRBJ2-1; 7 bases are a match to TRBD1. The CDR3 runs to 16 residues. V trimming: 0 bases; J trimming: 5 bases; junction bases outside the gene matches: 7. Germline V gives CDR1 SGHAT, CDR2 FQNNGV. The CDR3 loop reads CASSLDWDRFNNEQFF. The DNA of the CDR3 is TGTGCCAGCAGCTTAGATTGGGACAGATTTAACAATGAGCAGTTCTTC.

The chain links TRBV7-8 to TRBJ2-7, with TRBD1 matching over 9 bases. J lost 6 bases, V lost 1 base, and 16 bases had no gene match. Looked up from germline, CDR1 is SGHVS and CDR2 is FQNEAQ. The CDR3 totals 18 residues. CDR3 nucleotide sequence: TGTGCCAGCAGCTTAGAGCGATGGGCAGACAGGGGGTTTGCCGAGCAGTACTTC. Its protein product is CASSLERWADRGFAEQYF.

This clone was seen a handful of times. CDR3 nucleotides: TGCGCCAGCAGCCAGAGTCCGGGACAGGGTTGGTACGAGCAGTACTTC. Its translation is CASSQSPGQGWYEQYF. J is TRBJ2-7 and V is TRBV4-1; 9 nucleotides align to TRBD1. The CDR3 sequence is 16 residues long. V shed 3 bases, J shed 4 bases, and the junction held 10 bases outside the gene matches. Germline CDR1 is MGHRA and CDR2 is YSYEKL.

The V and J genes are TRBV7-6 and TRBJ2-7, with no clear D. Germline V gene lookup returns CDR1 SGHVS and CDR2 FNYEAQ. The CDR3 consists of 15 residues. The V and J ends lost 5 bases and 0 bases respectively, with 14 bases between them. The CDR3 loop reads CASSPVIRSSYEQYF. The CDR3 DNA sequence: TGTGCCAGCAGCCCGGTTATTAGGAGCTCCTACGAGCAGTACTTC.

CDR3 in DNA: TGTGCCAGCAGCTTAGTCGGGGGAGACACCGGGGAGCTGTTTTTT. It is translated as CASSLVGGDTGELFF. V and J are TRBV7-9 and TRBJ2-2, with D perhaps matching TRBD2 (6 bases). CDR1 is SEHNR and CDR2 is FQNEAQ in the germline V gene (reference sequence). V was clipped by 1 base and J by 3 bases, with 9 bases between them. The CDR3 runs to 15 residues. Variable domain in full (rest from reference TRBV7-9 and TRBJ2-2): DTGVSQNPRHKITKRGQNVTFRCDPISEHNRLYWYRQTLGQGPEFLTYFQNEAQLEKSRLLSDRFSAERPKGSFSTLEIQRTEQGDSAMYLCASSLVGGDTGELFFGEGSRLTVL.

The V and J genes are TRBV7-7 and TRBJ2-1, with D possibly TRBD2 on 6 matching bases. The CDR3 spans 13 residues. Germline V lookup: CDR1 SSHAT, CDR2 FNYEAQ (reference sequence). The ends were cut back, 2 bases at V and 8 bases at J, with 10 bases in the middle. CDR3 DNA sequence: TGTGCCAGCAGCTTAAGACTAGATTATGAGCAGTTCTTC. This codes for CASSLRLDYEQFF. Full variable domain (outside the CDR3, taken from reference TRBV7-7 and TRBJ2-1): GAGVSQSPRYKVTKRGQDVTLRCDPISSHATLYWYQQALGQGPEFLTYFNYEAQPDKSGLPSDRFSAERPEGSISTLTIQRTEQRDSAMYRCASSLRLDYEQFFGPGTRLTVL.

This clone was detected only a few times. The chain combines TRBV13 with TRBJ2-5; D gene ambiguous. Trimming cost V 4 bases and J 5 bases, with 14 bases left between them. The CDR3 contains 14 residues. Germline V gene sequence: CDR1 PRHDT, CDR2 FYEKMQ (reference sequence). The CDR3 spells CASSSTTGPETQYF. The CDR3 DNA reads TGTGCCAGCAGCTCGACCACGGGTCCCGAGACCCAGTACTTC.

CDR3 nucleotide sequence: TGTGCCAGCAGCCCAATCGCGGGACAGCTCTACGAGCAGTACTTC. This sequence encodes CASSPIAGQLYEQYF. This sequence joins TRBV7-9 and TRBJ2-7; maybe TRBD1 (7 bases). V was trimmed by 5 bases and J by 3 bases, leaving 17 bases between them. Per the germline V gene, CDR1 is SEHNR and CDR2 is FQNEAQ (reference sequence). CDR3 length: 15 amino acids.

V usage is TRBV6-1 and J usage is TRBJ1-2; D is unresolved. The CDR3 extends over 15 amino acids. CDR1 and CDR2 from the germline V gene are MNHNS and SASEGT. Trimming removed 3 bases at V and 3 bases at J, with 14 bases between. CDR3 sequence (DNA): TGTGCCAGCAGTGACAAACAGTGGCCACACTATGGCTACACCTTC. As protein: CASSDKQWPHYGYTF.

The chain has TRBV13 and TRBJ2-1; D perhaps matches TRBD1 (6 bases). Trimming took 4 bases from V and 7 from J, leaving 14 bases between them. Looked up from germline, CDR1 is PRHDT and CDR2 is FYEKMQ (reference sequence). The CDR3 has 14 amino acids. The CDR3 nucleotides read TGTGCCAGCAGCTCGAGGGGGTGGGCGAATGAGCAGTTCTTC. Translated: CASSSRGWANEQFF.

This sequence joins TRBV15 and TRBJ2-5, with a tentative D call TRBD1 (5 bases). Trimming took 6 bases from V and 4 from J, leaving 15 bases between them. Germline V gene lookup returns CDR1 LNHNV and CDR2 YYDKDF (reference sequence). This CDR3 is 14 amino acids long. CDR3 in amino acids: CATRPTGQGETQYF. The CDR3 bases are TGTGCCACCAGACCGACCGGGCAGGGAGAGACCCAGTACTTC.

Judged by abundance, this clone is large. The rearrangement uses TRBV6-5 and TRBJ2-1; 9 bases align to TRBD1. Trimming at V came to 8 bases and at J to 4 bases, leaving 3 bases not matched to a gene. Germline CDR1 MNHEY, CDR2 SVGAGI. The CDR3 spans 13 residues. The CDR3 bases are TGTGCCAGCGGGACAGGGCTTTACAATGAGCAGTTCTTC. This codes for CASGTGLYNEQFF.